This T cell receptor (beta chain) was documented in a study of T cells after yellow fever vaccination. This CDR3 is built from 13 residues. Germline CDR1 and CDR2: MGHRA and YSYEKL. Remarks on this clonotype: Its antigen remains unknown. The junction departs from germline at one end; a sequencing error may be responsible.

The TCR cDNA carried a universal primer site and UMIs from 5'RACE template switching. From the 5' RACE reads, TCRdb called clonotypes with MiXCR, one entry per CDR3 protein. Counted here are 300,000 to 400,000 distinct CDR3 sequences, 8.7% occurring once; the ten biggest clones make up under 20%. Study-wide results and caveats: The study re-detected most primary-vaccination clones after the booster (under 97% CD4, roughly 91% CD8).

Here the sequenced sample was PBMCs, taken on the day of the first yellow fever vaccination. The sequence was obtained from a man aged 18-30 years who received the YFV17D yellow fever vaccine. The chain combines TRBV4-1 with TRBJ1-1, with D perhaps matching TRBD1 (5 bases). This CDR3 is CASSQTRGTEDFF. In DNA, the CDR3 is TGCGCCAGCAGCCAAACCCGGGGCACTGAAGATTTCTTT.